This TCR beta chain was identified during a study of CD8 T cells in Susac syndrome. Trimming removed 1 base at V and 5 bases at J, with 14 bases between. The length of the CDR3 is 15 residues. Germline V CDR1 and CDR2: KGHSH, LQKENI. RNA in amounts of about 0.5 to 1 ug was reverse transcribed with random hexamers. One entry per CDR3 protein, called by TCRdb with MiXCR from the immunoSEQ multiplex PCR reads. Among some 100,000 distinct CDR3 sequences listed, about 95% were seen once. V is TRBV18 and J is TRBJ2-5, with a weak D call TRBD2 (6 bases). This clonotype originated in a human donor in good health. The sequencing input was CD4+ T cells from PBMCs. This CDR3 is CASSPLGGEVETQYF. CDR3 DNA: TGTGCCAGCTCACCACTGGGGGGTGAGGTGGAGACCCAGTACTTC.